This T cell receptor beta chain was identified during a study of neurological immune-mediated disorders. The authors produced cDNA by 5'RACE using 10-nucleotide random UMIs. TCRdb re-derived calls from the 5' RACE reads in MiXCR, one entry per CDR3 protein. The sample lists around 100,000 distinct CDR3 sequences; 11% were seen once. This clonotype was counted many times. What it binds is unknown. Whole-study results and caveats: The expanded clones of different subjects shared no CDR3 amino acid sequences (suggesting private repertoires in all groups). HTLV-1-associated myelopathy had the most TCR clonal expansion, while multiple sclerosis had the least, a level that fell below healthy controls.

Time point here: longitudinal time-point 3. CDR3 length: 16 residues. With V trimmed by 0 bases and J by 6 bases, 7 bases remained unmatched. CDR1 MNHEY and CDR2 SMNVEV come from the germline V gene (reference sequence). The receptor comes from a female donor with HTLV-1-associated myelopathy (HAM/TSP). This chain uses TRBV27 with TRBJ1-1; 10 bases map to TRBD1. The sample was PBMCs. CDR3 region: CASSLSGGTGAPEAFF. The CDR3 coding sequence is TGTGCCAGCAGTTTATCAGGGGGGACAGGGGCTCCTGAAGCTTTCTTT.